This T cell receptor beta chain was documented in a study of STAT3 mutations in large granular lymphocyte leukemia. Study findings and constraints: All newly emerging clones after therapy were STAT3 wild type. Some patients had dominant TCR clones larger than their STAT3 mutant burden. Every T-cell large granular lymphocyte leukemia patient had at least one immunodominant TCR beta clonotype.

Turning to this clone: Its specificity is unknown.

V was shortened by 3 bases and J by 0 bases, with 9 bases between the two germline ends. CDR1 is MDHEN, CDR2 SYDVKM, per germline. This CDR3 is 15 amino acids long. Clones were read by immunoSEQ multiplex PCR, and TCRdb kept only the in-frame ones, dropping some. The profile shows 8,500 to 11,000 clones, roughly 85% of them singletons. The clonotype originates from a man aged 55 to 70 with T-cell large granular lymphocyte leukemia. Some clones in this sample may be carry-over from other donors' samples. The source material was peripheral blood mononuclear cells. This chain links TRBV28 with TRBJ2-1; the D is unclear. CDR3 in amino acids: CASSFGLSSYNEQFF. CDR3 DNA sequence: TGTGCCAGCAGTTTTGGTCTCAGCTCCTACAATGAGCAGTTCTTC.